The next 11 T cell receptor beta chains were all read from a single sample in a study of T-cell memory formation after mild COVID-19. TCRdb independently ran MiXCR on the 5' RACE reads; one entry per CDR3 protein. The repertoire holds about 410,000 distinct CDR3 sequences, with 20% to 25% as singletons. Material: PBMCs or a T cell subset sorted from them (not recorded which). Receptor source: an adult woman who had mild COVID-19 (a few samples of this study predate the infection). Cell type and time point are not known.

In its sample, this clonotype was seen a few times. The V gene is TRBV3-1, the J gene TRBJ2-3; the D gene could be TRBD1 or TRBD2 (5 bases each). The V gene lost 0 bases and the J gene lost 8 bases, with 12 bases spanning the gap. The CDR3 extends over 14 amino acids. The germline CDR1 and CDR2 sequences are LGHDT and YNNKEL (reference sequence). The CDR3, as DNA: TGTGCCAGCAGCCAAGAATCCCCGAGGGGTACGCAGTATTTT. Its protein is CASSQESPRGTQYF.

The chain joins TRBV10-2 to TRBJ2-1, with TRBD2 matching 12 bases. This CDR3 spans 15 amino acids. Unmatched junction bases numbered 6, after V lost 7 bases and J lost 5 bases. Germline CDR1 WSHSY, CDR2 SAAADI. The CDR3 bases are TGCGCCAGCAAAACTAGCGGGGGGCCAAACAATGAGCAGTTCTTC. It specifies CASKTSGGPNNEQFF.

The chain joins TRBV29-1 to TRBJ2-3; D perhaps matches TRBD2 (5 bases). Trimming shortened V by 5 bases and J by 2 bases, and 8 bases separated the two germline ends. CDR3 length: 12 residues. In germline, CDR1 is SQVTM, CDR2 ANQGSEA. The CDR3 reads CSVTRATDTQYF. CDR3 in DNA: TGCAGCGTTACTAGGGCCACAGATACGCAGTATTTT.

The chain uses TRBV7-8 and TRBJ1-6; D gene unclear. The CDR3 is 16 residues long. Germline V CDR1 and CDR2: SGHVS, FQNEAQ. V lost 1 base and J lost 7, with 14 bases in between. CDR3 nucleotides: TGTGCCAGCAGCTTAGGAGCCGGGGTGGAGAATTCACCCCTCCACTTT. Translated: CASSLGAGVENSPLHF.

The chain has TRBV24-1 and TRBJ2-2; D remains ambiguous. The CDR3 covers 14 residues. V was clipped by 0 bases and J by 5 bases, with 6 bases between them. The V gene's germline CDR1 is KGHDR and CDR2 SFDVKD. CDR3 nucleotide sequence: TGTGCCACCAGTGATTTGTTGCGGACCGGGGAGCTGTTTTTT. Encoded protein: CATSDLLRTGELFF.

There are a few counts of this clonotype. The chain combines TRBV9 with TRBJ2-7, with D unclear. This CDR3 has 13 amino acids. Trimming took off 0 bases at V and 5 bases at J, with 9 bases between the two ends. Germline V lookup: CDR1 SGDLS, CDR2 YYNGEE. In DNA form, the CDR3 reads TGTGCCAGCAGCGTAGCCCCCCGTGACGAGCAGTACTTC. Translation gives CASSVAPRDEQYF.

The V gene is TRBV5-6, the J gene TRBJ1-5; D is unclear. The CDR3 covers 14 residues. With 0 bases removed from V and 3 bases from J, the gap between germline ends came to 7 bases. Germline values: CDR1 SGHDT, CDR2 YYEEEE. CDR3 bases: TGTGCCAGCAGCTTGGGGAGGCCCAATCAGCCCCAGCATTTT. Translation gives CASSLGRPNQPQHF.

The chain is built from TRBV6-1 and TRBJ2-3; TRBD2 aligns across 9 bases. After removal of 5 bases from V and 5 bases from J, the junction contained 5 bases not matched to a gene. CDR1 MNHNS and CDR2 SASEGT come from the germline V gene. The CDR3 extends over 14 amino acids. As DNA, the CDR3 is TGTGCCAGCAGTATAAGCGGGAGGAAAGATACGCAGTATTTT. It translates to CASSISGRKDTQYF.

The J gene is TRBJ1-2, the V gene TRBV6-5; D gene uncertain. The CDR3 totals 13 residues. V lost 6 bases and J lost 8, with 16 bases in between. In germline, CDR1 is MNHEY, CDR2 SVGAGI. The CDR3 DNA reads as TGTGCCAGCAGCCCGAGAGGCATTCTAGGCTACACCTTC. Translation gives CASSPRGILGYTF.

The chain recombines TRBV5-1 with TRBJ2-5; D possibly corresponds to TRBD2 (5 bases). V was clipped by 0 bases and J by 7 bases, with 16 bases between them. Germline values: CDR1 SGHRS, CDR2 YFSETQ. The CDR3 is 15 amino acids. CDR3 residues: CASSLVPEREGTQYF. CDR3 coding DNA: TGCGCCAGCAGCTTGGTTCCCGAGAGGGAAGGGACCCAGTACTTC.

CDR3 in DNA: TGCAGTGCTCACCGGGGCAATCAGCCCCAGCATTTT. This translates into CSAHRGNQPQHF. This chain links TRBV20-1 with TRBJ1-5; no definite D call. V lost 5 bases and J lost 2, with 7 bases in between. Per the germline V gene, CDR1 is DFQATT and CDR2 is SNEGSKA (reference sequence). CDR3 length: 12 residues.